A selection of T cell receptor beta chains follows, all from one sample in a study of blood T cell repertoires in COVID-19. The assay was immunoSEQ multiplex PCR, and TCRdb's table has in-frame clones only and misses some. The table lists roughly 100,000 clones, over 65% of them singletons. What was sequenced was peripheral blood. The receptors derive from a human donor in a cohort sampled during active COVID-19. CDR3s include the opening cysteine and the closing phenylalanine or tryptophan. The order of the fields is V gene, clone size, J gene, D gene, CDR3 protein, CDR3 DNA. The D gene is left open where the match is weak. The size of a clone is reported for some rows only, either as once, few or many, or as a class for expanded clones.

>TRBV28|-|TRBJ2-3|-
CASNTRSAGLADTQYF
TGTGCCAGCAATACCAGGAGTGCGGGGCTCGCAGATACGCAGTATTTT
>TRBV14|-|TRBJ2-7|TRBD2
CASSRRTSGGYEQYF
TGTGCCAGCAGCCGCCGGACTAGCGGGGGCTACGAGCAGTACTTC
>TRBV2|-|TRBJ2-5|-
CASSEALGYGETQYF
TGTGCCAGCAGTGAAGCGCTTGGCTACGGGGAGACCCAGTACTTC
>TRBV20-1|-|TRBJ2-4|-
CSAIGNIQYF
TGCAGTGCTATCGGAAACATTCAGTACTTC
>TRBV7-9|-|TRBJ1-6|-
CASSRDIHNSPLHF
TGTGCCAGCAGCAGGGACATTCATAATTCACCCCTCCACTTT
>TRBV3-1/TRBV3-2|-|TRBJ2-7|-
CASSQIPGSSYEQYF
TGTGCCAGCAGCCAGATCCCCGGGAGCTCCTACGAGCAGTACTTC
>TRBV19|-|TRBJ1-2|TRBD1
CASSNPGQGTYGYTF
TGTGCCAGTAGTAATCCGGGACAGGGAACCTATGGCTACACCTTC
>TRBV5-6|-|TRBJ2-3|-
CASSLPGGAGTDTQYF
TGTGCCAGCAGCTTGCCGGGCGGGGCCGGCACAGATACGCAGTATTTT
>TRBV12-3/TRBV12-4|-|TRBJ1-1|TRBD1
CASGNRGLDEAFF
TGTGCCAGCGGGAACAGGGGGCTAGATGAAGCTTTCTTT
>TRBV19|-|TRBJ1-1|TRBD1
CASSRGQGARVTEAFF
TGTGCCAGTAGCCGAGGACAGGGGGCGCGAGTCACTGAAGCTTTCTTT
>TRBV7-9|-|TRBJ1-1|-
CASSPQGIGTEAFF
TGTGCCAGCAGCCCCCAGGGGATTGGCACTGAAGCTTTCTTT
>TRBV7-2|-|TRBJ1-1|-
CASSLIRGVTEAFF
TGTGCCAGCAGCTTAATAAGGGGTGTCACTGAAGCTTTCTTT
>TRBV19|-|TRBJ2-6|TRBD1
CASKTGGAGANVLTF
TGTGCCAGTAAAACAGGGGGCGCTGGGGCCAACGTCCTGACTTTC
>TRBV4-3|-|TRBJ2-7|TRBD1
CASSRGGQDTYEQYF
TGCGCCAGCAGCCGAGGGGGACAGGACACCTACGAGCAGTACTTC
>TRBV11-2|-|TRBJ1-2|-
CASSPNQGYSGYTF
TGTGCCAGCAGCCCTAACCAGGGGTACAGTGGCTACACCTTC
>TRBV23-1|-|TRBJ1-1|TRBD1
CASSHIGGTGNTEAFF
TGCGCCAGCAGCCACATCGGCGGGACAGGGAACACTGAAGCTTTCTTT
>TRBV5-1|-|TRBJ2-3|-
CASSFTPSTDTQYF
TGCGCCAGCAGCTTTACTCCCAGCACAGATACGCAGTATTTT
>TRBV29-1|-|TRBJ2-7|-
CSDSGIPAPKQYF
TGCAGCGATTCCGGGATCCCCGCCCCCAAGCAGTACTTC
>TRBV28|-|TRBJ2-1|TRBD2
CASRRLAGRHEQFF
TGTGCCAGCAGGCGACTAGCGGGGAGGCATGAGCAGTTCTTC
>TRBV28|-|TRBJ2-7|-
CASSPGSYEQYF
TGTGCCAGCAGCCCGGGTAGCTACGAGCAGTACTTC
>TRBV15|-|TRBJ1-2|-
CATSRGDPQGNYGYTF
TGTGCCACCAGCAGAGGCGACCCGCAGGGAAACTATGGCTACACCTTC
>TRBV7-2|-|TRBJ1-3|-
CASSPGGYSGNTIYF
TGTGCCAGCAGCCCCGGGGGGTACTCTGGAAACACCATATATTTT
>TRBV13|-|TRBJ1-3|-
CASSGDVLSLSGNTIYF
TGTGCCAGCAGCGGTGACGTACTATCGCTCTCTGGAAACACCATATATTTT
>TRBV30|-|TRBJ1-5|TRBD1
CAWTLPGQYNQPQHF
TGTGCCTGGACTCTCCCGGGACAGTACAATCAGCCCCAGCATTTT
>TRBV6-5|few|TRBJ1-6|-
CASSGSNSPLHF
TGTGCCAGCTCGGGGAGTAATTCACCCCTCCACTTT
>TRBV5-6|-|TRBJ1-4|TRBD1
CASSLRTGINEKLFF
TGTGCCAGCAGCTTACGGACAGGGATTAATGAAAAACTGTTTTTT
>TRBV6-1|-|TRBJ2-3|TRBD1
CASSVDRGSTGFSTDTQYF
TGTGCCAGCAGTGTAGACAGGGGGTCGACGGGTTTTAGCACAGATACGCAGTATTTT
>TRBV28|-|TRBJ2-3|-
CASSFSGDTQYF
TGTGCCAGCAGCTTTTCGGGAGATACGCAGTATTTT
>TRBV2|-|TRBJ2-5|TRBD2
CASSEQGGGEETQYF
TGTGCCAGCAGTGAGCAAGGCGGGGGGGAAGAGACCCAGTACTTC
>TRBV24-1|-|TRBJ1-2|TRBD1
CATSDWTGKGYGYTF
TGTGCCACCAGTGATTGGACAGGGAAGGGCTATGGCTACACCTTC
>TRBV7-6|-|TRBJ1-4|-
CASSYDLSGEKLFF
TGTGCCAGCAGCTACGACTTGAGTGGTGAAAAACTGTTTTTT
>TRBV6-6|-|TRBJ1-1|-
CASTFQENTEAFF
TGTGCCAGCACTTTTCAGGAGAACACTGAAGCTTTCTTT
>TRBV2|-|TRBJ2-3|-
CATRPTVYTDTQYF
TGTGCCACCAGGCCGACAGTTTACACAGATACGCAGTATTTT
>TRBV5-1|-|TRBJ1-4|-
CASSLGVTTNEKLFF
TGCGCCAGCAGCTTGGGAGTAACAACTAATGAAAAACTGTTTTTT
>TRBV4-1|-|TRBJ1-2|-
CASSQEGTGGYGYTF
TGCGCCAGCAGCCAAGAAGGTACAGGCGGATATGGCTACACCTTC
>TRBV15|once|TRBJ1-2|-
CATSGGVGGYTF
TGTGCCACCAGTGGCGGGGTGGGTGGCTACACCTTC
>TRBV7-2|-|TRBJ2-3|TRBD1
CASSSGPGQGGTDTQYF
TGTGCCAGCAGCTCGGGACCGGGACAGGGGGGCACAGATACGCAGTATTTT
>TRBV6-2/TRBV6-3|few|TRBJ2-4|-
CASSRSPYQNIQYF
TGTGCCAGCAGTCGGAGTCCTTATCAAAACATTCAGTACTTC
>TRBV10-3|-|TRBJ2-5|-
CAISHGVQETQYF
TGTGCCATCTCCCACGGGGTTCAAGAGACCCAGTACTTC
>TRBV20-1|once|TRBJ2-3|TRBD1
CSASGADRGDTDTQYF
TGCAGTGCTAGTGGGGCGGACAGGGGGGACACAGATACGCAGTATTTT
>TRBV5-1|-|TRBJ2-1|TRBD1
CASSFDSGQGAINEQFF
TGCGCCAGCAGCTTCGATTCGGGACAGGGGGCAATCAATGAGCAGTTCTTC
>TRBV7-2|-|TRBJ1-5|-
CASSLGQNQPQHF
TGTGCCAGCAGCTTAGGGCAGAATCAGCCCCAGCATTTT
>TRBV5-1|few|TRBJ1-6|-
CASSPGINNSPLHF
TGCGCCAGCAGCCCAGGGATAAATAATTCACCCCTCCACTTT
>TRBV6-5|-|TRBJ1-2|-
CASHGSILLHGYTF
TGTGCCAGCCACGGATCCATACTACTCCATGGCTACACCTTC
>TRBV28|-|TRBJ2-5|TRBD2
CASSFSGGKRETQYF
TGTGCCAGCAGTTTTAGCGGGGGGAAGCGAGAGACCCAGTACTTC
>TRBV4-1|few|TRBJ2-1|-
CASSQVLVGAGNEQFF
TGCGCCAGCAGCCAAGTTCTGGTGGGGGCGGGTAATGAGCAGTTCTTC
>TRBV11-2|once|TRBJ2-3|TRBD2
CASSLSGGSLDTQYF
TGTGCCAGCAGCCTCAGCGGGGGTAGTCTGGATACGCAGTATTTT
>TRBV13|-|TRBJ2-5|TRBD1
CASSLIPRQGGETQYF
TGTGCCAGCAGCTTAATCCCGCGACAGGGGGGTGAGACCCAGTACTTC
>TRBV15|-|TRBJ2-7|TRBD2
CATSSGLGRFADEQYF
TGTGCCACCAGCTCGGGACTAGGGAGATTCGCCGACGAGCAGTACTTC
>TRBV9|-|TRBJ2-1|-
CASSALGSYNEQFF
TGTGCCAGCAGCGCACTAGGATCCTACAATGAGCAGTTCTTC
>TRBV11-3|-|TRBJ2-5|TRBD2
CASSSSGTSDTETQYF
TGTGCCAGCAGCTCCTCCGGGACTAGCGATACGGAGACCCAGTACTTC
>TRBV14|-|TRBJ2-3|-
CASSQYTRNTDTQYF
TGTGCCAGCAGCCAATACACCAGGAACACAGATACGCAGTATTTT
>TRBV19|few|TRBJ2-7|-
CASRSLWSSYEQYF
TGTGCCAGTAGGAGCCTATGGAGCTCCTACGAGCAGTACTTC